Presented here are 19 T cell receptor beta chains from one specimen sequenced in a study of blood T cells in healthy people across ages. A sample-barcoded 5' primer and a J-beta primer mix were used in a second PCR of about 6 to 12 cycles. TCRdb processed the 5' RACE reads anew with MiXCR; each CDR3 protein has one entry. The sample consists of some 890,000 distinct CDR3 sequences, just under 30% of them appearing once. In addition, the sample was reused for a study of T cells of mothers and their children.

Sequenced material: blood. The source is a middle-aged woman in good health.

The chain links TRBV5-8 to TRBJ2-2; weak D call: TRBD2 (5 bases). The germline V gene has CDR1 SGHTS and CDR2 YDEGEE. This CDR3 region has 15 residues. The V gene lost 0 bases and the J gene lost 6 bases, with 12 bases spanning the gap. The CDR3 DNA reads as TGTGCCAGCAGCTTGGGAGGGTCCCAGGCCGGGGAGCTGTTTTTT. Translation: CASSLGGSQAGELFF.

A few counts support this clonotype. CDR3 protein: CASRDGRLAGVDNEQFF. The CDR3 DNA is TGTGCCAGCAGGGACGGAAGACTAGCGGGGGTCGACAATGAGCAGTTCTTC. This chain joins TRBV6-6 and TRBJ2-1; 12 bases line up with TRBD2. V lost 6 bases and J lost 5; bases outside the gene matches: 11. CDR3 length equals 17 residues. CDR1 and CDR2 (germline): MNHNY, SVGAGI (reference sequence).

The table lists this clonotype with a count of one. The genes are TRBV9 and TRBJ2-3; a weak D match, TRBD2 (6 bases). The V gene's germline CDR1 is SGDLS and CDR2 YYNGEE. The CDR3 covers 14 residues. V was trimmed by 0 bases and J by 4 bases, leaving 9 bases between them. CDR3 loop: CASSVDTSSDTQYF. Written as DNA, the CDR3 is TGTGCCAGCAGCGTAGACACTAGCTCAGATACGCAGTATTTT. Full variable domain (rest looked up from reference TRBV9 and TRBJ2-3): DSGVTQTPKHLITATGQRVTLRCSPRSGDLSVYWYQQSLDQGLQFLIQYYNGEERAKGNILERFSAQQFPDLHSELNLSSLELGDSALYFCASSVDTSSDTQYFGPGTRLTVL.

V usage is TRBV7-3 and J usage is TRBJ2-1, with D possibly being TRBD2 (6 bases). The CDR3 totals 15 residues. The V and J ends lost 4 bases and 4 bases respectively, with 14 bases between them. Germline V gene lookup returns CDR1 SGHTA and CDR2 FQGTGA. The CDR3 loop reads CASSSTHGGYNEQFF. The CDR3 bases are TGTGCCAGCAGCTCGACACACGGGGGATACAATGAGCAGTTCTTC.

This clonotype has only a few counts. The chain employs TRBV2 and TRBJ1-2, with a weak D call TRBD1 (5 bases). V lost 3 bases and J 8 bases, leaving 16 bases between the germline ends. Germline lookup yields CDR1 SNHLY and CDR2 FYNNEI. The CDR3 runs to 14 residues. The CDR3 coding sequence is TGTGCCAGCAGTGATGCGACAGTCCCGGCGGGCTACACCTTC. Translated, it gives CASSDATVPAGYTF. Filled out from reference TRBV2 and TRBJ1-2, the complete variable domain reads EPEVTQTPSHQVTQMGQEVILRCVPISNHLYFYWYRQILGQKVEFLVSFYNNEISEKSEIFDDQFSVERPDGSNFTLKIRSTKLEDSAMYFCASSDATVPAGYTFGSGTRLTVV.

On this clonotype itself: A read error may explain this, as a much larger clone is one base away. This sequence joins TRBV7-7 and TRBJ2-7; D is perhaps TRBD1 (6 bases). This CDR3 region has 14 residues. CDR1 and CDR2 from the germline V gene are SSHAT and FNYEAQ (reference sequence). CDR3 in DNA: TGTGCTAGCAGCTTAGACTGGACAGTCAATGAGCAGTACTTC. It yields the protein CASSLDWTVNEQYF. Based on the CDR3 plus reference TRBV7-7 and TRBJ2-7, the full variable domain is GAGVSQSPRYKVTKRGQDVTLRCDPISSHATLYWYQQALGQGPEFLTYFNYEAQPDKSGLPSDRFSAERPEGSISTLTIQRTEQRDSAMYRCASSLDWTVNEQYFGPGTRLTVT.

The CDR3 DNA reads as TGTGCCAGCAGCGTAGAGGGACGCCAGAACACTGAAGCTTTCTTT. This codes for CASSVEGRQNTEAFF. The gene calls are TRBV9 and TRBJ1-1, with D possibly being TRBD1 (5 bases). V was shortened by 0 bases and J by 1 base, with 10 bases between the two germline ends. The germline V gene has CDR1 SGDLS and CDR2 YYNGEE. CDR3 length: 15 amino acids.

The rearrangement links TRBV28 to TRBJ2-3, with D perhaps given as TRBD1 or TRBD2 (7 bases each). The germline CDR1 and CDR2 sequences are MDHEN and SYDVKM. Trimming shortened V by 3 bases and J by 3 bases, and 16 bases separated the two germline ends. The CDR3 has 16 residues. CDR3 sequence: CASSFFGRGPTDTQYF. For the CDR3, the DNA is TGTGCCAGCAGTTTTTTTGGGAGGGGGCCGACAGATACGCAGTATTTT.

This clonotype was detected only a few times. The chain is built from TRBV6-5 and TRBJ1-1, with D unclear. V was pared by 0 bases and J by 0 bases, with 14 bases between. CDR3 size: 17 residues. CDR1 MNHEY and CDR2 SVGAGI come from the germline V gene. Here the CDR3 reads CASSYSARRALNTEAFF. The CDR3 DNA follows: TGTGCCAGCAGTTACTCGGCGCGAAGGGCCCTGAACACTGAAGCTTTCTTT.

The CDR3 is CATSDYPKDRTGELFF. The CDR3 coding sequence is TGTGCCACCAGTGATTACCCCAAAGACAGGACCGGGGAGCTGTTTTTT. This chain links TRBV24-1 with TRBJ2-2; D possibly corresponds to TRBD1 (6 bases). This CDR3 region has 16 residues. The germline gives CDR1 KGHDR, CDR2 SFDVKD. V was cut by 2 bases and J by 5 bases, with 14 bases left in between.

V gene TRBV5-1 combines with J gene TRBJ2-5, with 10 positions matching TRBD1. This CDR3 comprises 17 residues. V trimming: 1 base; J trimming: 1 base; junction bases outside the gene matches: 7. The germline gives CDR1 SGHRS, CDR2 YFSETQ. The CDR3 is CASSLMGQGSPQETQYF. CDR3 DNA: TGCGCCAGCAGCTTGATGGGACAGGGGTCGCCCCAAGAGACCCAGTACTTC. Filled out from reference TRBV5-1 and TRBJ2-5, the complete variable domain reads KAGVTQTPRYLIKTRGQQVTLSCSPISGHRSVSWYQQTPGQGLQFLFEYFSETQRNKGNFPGRFSGRQFSNSRSEMNVSTLELGDSALYLCASSLMGQGSPQETQYFGPGTRLLVL.

Remarks on this clonotype: A read error may explain this, as a much larger clone is one base away. J is TRBJ2-5 and V is TRBV12-3 or TRBV12-4; D might be TRBD2 (5 bases). The CDR3 sequence is 12 residues long. V lost 5 bases and J 13 bases, leaving 17 bases between the germline ends. CDR3 nucleotide sequence: TGTGCCAGCAGTCAACGACGGGGATTTTCGTACTTC. It yields the protein CASSQRRGFSYF.

This clonotype was found a few times. A much larger clone sits a single nucleotide away, making a read error possible. The chain couples TRBV7-2 to TRBJ2-7, with D hard to call. The germline gives CDR1 SGHTA, CDR2 FQGNSA. The V end was cut by 5 bases, the J end by 12 bases, with 14 bases between. The CDR3 length is 11 residues. The CDR3 protein is CASSPEETRYF. CDR3 coding DNA: TGTGCCAGCAGCCCCGAGGAGACCCGGTACTTC.

The chain combines TRBV7-2 with TRBJ2-5; tentative D call: TRBD1 (6 bases). The V gene's germline CDR1 is SGHTA and CDR2 FQGNSA. Trimming stripped 7 bases from V and 3 bases from J, with 18 bases between. The CDR3 is 15 residues long. DNA for the CDR3: TGTGCCAGCACCCTCCTTCACCCAGGGGAAGAGACCCAGTACTTC. Translating gives CASTLLHPGEETQYF.

At least ten counts were recorded for this clonotype. The rearrangement links TRBV7-8 to TRBJ2-7; 11 positions match TRBD1. Germline V gives CDR1 SGHVS, CDR2 FQNEAQ. This CDR3 comprises 20 residues. Losses at the gene ends were 5 bases for V and 0 bases for J; bases not matched to a gene: 18. CDR3 in DNA: TGTGCCAGCAGCCCTCAGGGTATGGGGACAGGGGGACCAAGCTCCTACGAGCAGTACTTC. Residues: CASSPQGMGTGGPSSYEQYF.

A few counts support this clonotype. A much larger clone differs from this one at a single base, so this may be a read error. This chain joins TRBV28 and TRBJ2-7; D perhaps matches TRBD2 (5 bases). The CDR3 runs 15 residues. The germline V gene has CDR1 MDHEN and CDR2 SYDVKM. CDR3 in DNA: TGTGCCAGCAGTTTACGAGGGAAGAGCTCCCACGAGCAGTACTTC. Its protein product is CASSLRGKSSHEQYF. Full variable domain (outside the CDR3, taken from reference TRBV28 and TRBJ2-7): DVKVTQSSRYLVKRTGEKVFLECVQDMDHENMFWYRQDPGLGLRLIYFSYDVKMKEKGDIPEGYSVSREKKERFSLILESASTNQTSMYLCASSLRGKSSHEQYFGPGTRLTVT.

This clonotype was found a few times. The rearrangement uses TRBV5-1 and TRBJ1-1; D not certain. CDR1 and CDR2 from the germline V gene are SGHRS and YFSETQ. Trimming pared 4 bases from V and 5 bases from J, leaving 12 bases between. This CDR3 has 13 amino acids. The chain's CDR3 is CASSPQEVTEAFF. CDR3 DNA: TGCGCCAGCAGCCCGCAGGAGGTGACTGAAGCTTTCTTT. The entire variable domain, with the rest obtained from reference TRBV5-1 and TRBJ1-1, is as follows: KAGVTQTPRYLIKTRGQQVTLSCSPISGHRSVSWYQQTPGQGLQFLFEYFSETQRNKGNFPGRFSGRQFSNSRSEMNVSTLELGDSALYLCASSPQEVTEAFFGQGTRLTVV.

This clonotype was observed a handful of times. V usage is TRBV7-2 and J usage is TRBJ2-1; 7 bases agree with TRBD2. Germline CDR1 reads SGHTA; CDR2 reads FQGNSA. CDR3 length equals 13 residues. V lost 6 bases and J lost 6; bases outside the gene matches: 5. The CDR3 DNA follows: TGTGCCAGCAGTCTTACTAGCGTCAATGAGCAGTTCTTC. Translation gives CASSLTSVNEQFF.

Details on this clonotype: Being one base from a much bigger clone, this may be a read error. The chain joins TRBV28 to TRBJ2-1; 12 nucleotides line up with TRBD2. Germline-derived CDR1 and CDR2 are MDHEN and SYDVKM. The CDR3 runs 14 residues. After removal of 5 bases from V and 7 bases from J, the junction contained 3 bases not matched to a gene. The CDR3 nucleotides are TGTGCCAGCAGTACTAGCGGGGGGAGGAATGAGCAGTTCTTC. Amino acid sequence: CASSTSGGRNEQFF.